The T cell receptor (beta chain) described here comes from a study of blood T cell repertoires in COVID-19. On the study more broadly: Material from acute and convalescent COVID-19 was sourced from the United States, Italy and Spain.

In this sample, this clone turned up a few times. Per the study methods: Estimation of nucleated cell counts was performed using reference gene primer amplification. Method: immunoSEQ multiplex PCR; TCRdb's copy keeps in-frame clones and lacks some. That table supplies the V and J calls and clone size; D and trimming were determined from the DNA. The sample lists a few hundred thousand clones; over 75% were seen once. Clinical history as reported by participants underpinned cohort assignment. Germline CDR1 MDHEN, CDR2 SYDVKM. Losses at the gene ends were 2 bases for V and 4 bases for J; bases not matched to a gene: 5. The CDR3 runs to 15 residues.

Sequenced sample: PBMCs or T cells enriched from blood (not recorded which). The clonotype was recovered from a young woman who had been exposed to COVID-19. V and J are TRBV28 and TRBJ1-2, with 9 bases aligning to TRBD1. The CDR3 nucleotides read TGTGCCAGCAGTTTAGGGACAGGGCTTGGCTATGGCTACACCTTC. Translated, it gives CASSLGTGLGYGYTF.